The 24 T cell receptor beta chains in this list originate from one sample, sequenced in a study of T cell changes during pregnancy in multiple sclerosis. Repertoires were generated with immunoSEQ multiplex PCR, while TCRdb's copy carries only in-frame clones and drops some. This sample has 93,000 or so clones, with roughly 92% found just once. The source was peripheral blood, collected after pregnancy. Every receptor here comes from a female donor with multiple sclerosis, enrolled in a pregnancy study.

This chain connects TRBV6-5 to TRBJ1-1; D is ambiguous. This CDR3 comprises 13 residues. Trimming took off 5 bases at V and 1 base at J, with 8 bases between the two ends. Per the germline V gene, CDR1 is MNHEY and CDR2 is SVGAGI. The CDR3 here is CASSAWQNTEAFF. CDR3 in DNA: TGTGCCAGCAGTGCCTGGCAGAACACTGAAGCTTTCTTT.

V gene TRBV2 combines with J gene TRBJ1-4; 7 positions agree with TRBD1. V was pared by 8 bases and J by 4 bases, with 13 bases of the junction left unmatched. The CDR3 loop spans 16 amino acids. Germline lookup yields CDR1 SNHLY and CDR2 FYNNEI. CDR3 sequence (DNA): TGTGCCAGCCTATCAGGACGGGACAGAGTTAATGAAAAACTGTTTTTT. Encoded protein: CASLSGRDRVNEKLFF.

The chain links TRBV5-1 to TRBJ1-1; D is unresolved. Germline CDR1 is SGHRS and CDR2 is YFSETQ. The CDR3 is 16 residues long. V lost 2 bases and J 1 base, leaving 15 bases between the germline ends. The chain's CDR3 is CASSFVGTFPNTEAFF. The DNA of the CDR3 is TGCGCCAGCAGCTTCGTGGGCACCTTTCCGAACACTGAAGCTTTCTTT.

The rearrangement links TRBV5-1 to TRBJ2-7; D is perhaps TRBD1 (6 bases). CDR1 is SGHRS, CDR2 YFSETQ, per germline. The CDR3 contains 15 residues. Trimming took off 1 base at V and 0 bases at J, with 11 bases between the two ends. In DNA form, the CDR3 reads TGCGCCAGCAGCTTGTTCGACAGGTTCTCCTACGAGCAGTACTTC. Translated: CASSLFDRFSYEQYF.

The gene calls are TRBV28 and TRBJ2-3; the D gene is possibly TRBD2 (6 bases). CDR3 length equals 14 residues. Per the germline V gene, CDR1 is MDHEN and CDR2 is SYDVKM. V was trimmed by 10 bases and J by 1 base, leaving 15 bases between them. The CDR3 here is CATRRDLRTDTQYF. In DNA, the CDR3 is TGTGCCACCAGAAGGGACTTGCGCACAGATACGCAGTATTTT.

This sequence joins TRBV27 and TRBJ2-5; possible D gene TRBD2, 5 bases. The V end lost 10 bases, the J end lost 5 bases, and 14 bases lay between the germline ends. Germline CDR1 reads MNHEY; CDR2 reads SMNVEV (reference sequence). This CDR3 region has 12 residues. The CDR3 coding sequence is TGTGCCACCAGATCGGGGATGGAGACCCAGTACTTC. It encodes CATRSGMETQYF.

The rearrangement links TRBV5-1 to TRBJ1-2, with a possible D match to TRBD1 (6 bases). This CDR3 is built from 12 residues. V was pared by 4 bases and J by 9 bases, with 13 bases between. CDR1 and CDR2 (germline): SGHRS, YFSETQ. For the CDR3, the DNA is TGCGCCAGCAGCCCCCAACAGGGTCGCTACACCTTC. Its translation: CASSPQQGRYTF.

The chain is built from TRBV14 and TRBJ2-5, with D unresolved. CDR1 SGHDN and CDR2 FVKESK come from the germline V gene. The CDR3 consists of 12 residues. The V gene lost 5 bases and the J gene lost 5 bases, with 9 bases spanning the gap. This CDR3 reads CASSTTWETQYF. The DNA for the CDR3 is TGTGCCAGCAGCACGACTTGGGAGACCCAGTACTTC.

The rearrangement uses TRBV5-1 and TRBJ1-2; TRBD1 agrees at 8 bases. Looked up from germline, CDR1 is SGHRS and CDR2 is YFSETQ. The CDR3 covers 12 residues. After removal of 2 bases from V and 10 bases from J, the junction contained 4 bases not matched to a gene. The DNA of the CDR3 is TGCGCCAGCAGCTTAGGACAGGGTTACTACACCTTC. Translating gives CASSLGQGYYTF.

The rearrangement links TRBV6-6 to TRBJ2-5, with 7 bases lining up with TRBD1. Germline V gene data show CDR1 as MNHNY and CDR2 as SVGAGI (reference sequence). The CDR3 has 13 amino acids. V lost 6 bases, J lost 3 bases, and 4 bases stayed unmatched. CDR3 protein: CASSDREKETQYF. The CDR3, as DNA: TGTGCCAGCAGCGACAGGGAAAAAGAGACCCAGTACTTC.

The V and J genes are TRBV5-5 and TRBJ1-1, with a weak D call TRBD1 (6 bases). Trimming left V 4 bases short and J 0 bases short, with 10 bases between. CDR1 and CDR2 (germline): SGHKS, YYEKEE (reference sequence). The CDR3 runs 14 residues. In DNA, the CDR3 is TGTGCCAGCAGCCCGACAGGTATGAACACTGAAGCTTTCTTT. This sequence encodes CASSPTGMNTEAFF.

The chain combines TRBV28 with TRBJ2-7; 8 nucleotides align to TRBD2. Per the germline V gene, CDR1 is MDHEN and CDR2 is SYDVKM. With V trimmed by 5 bases and J by 1 base, 4 bases remained unmatched. This CDR3 spans 14 amino acids. CDR3 sequence reads: CASSLAGTSYEQYF. The CDR3 nucleotides read TGTGCCAGCAGTCTAGCGGGCACTTCCTACGAGCAGTACTTC.

The V call is TRBV19, the J call TRBJ2-1; the match to TRBD2 covers 12 bases. V was clipped by 7 bases and J by 8 bases; unmatched bases: 6. This CDR3 is built from 14 residues. The V gene's germline CDR1 is LNHDA and CDR2 SQIVND (reference sequence). CDR3: CASTGRTSGDEQFF. The CDR3 DNA sequence: TGTGCCAGTACCGGCCGGACTAGCGGGGATGAGCAGTTCTTC.

The chain has TRBV18 and TRBJ1-5; D is possibly TRBD1 (5 bases). V was trimmed by 3 bases and J by 3 bases, leaving 12 bases between them. Germline V gives CDR1 KGHSH, CDR2 LQKENI. This CDR3 contains 15 residues. The chain's CDR3 is CASSPLDSSNQPQHF. DNA for the CDR3: TGTGCCAGCTCACCCCTAGACAGTTCCAATCAGCCCCAGCATTTT. The full variable domain, with the rest looked up from reference TRBV18 and TRBJ1-5, is NAGVMQNPRHLVRRRGQEARLRCSPMKGHSHVYWYRQLPEEGLKFMVYLQKENIIDESGMPKERFSAEFPKEGPSILRIQQVVRGDSAAYFCASSPLDSSNQPQHFGDGTRLSIL.

This chain links TRBV4-1 with TRBJ2-7; a weak D match, TRBD1 (6 bases). The V and J ends lost 1 base and 0 bases respectively, with 22 bases between them. Germline values: CDR1 MGHRA, CDR2 YSYEKL. This CDR3 is built from 19 residues. CDR3 sequence: CASSQGGGSRDTYSYEQYF. CDR3 in DNA: TGCGCCAGCAGCCAAGGTGGGGGATCCCGGGACACCTACTCCTACGAGCAGTACTTC.

The CDR3 spells CASSPEASRYNEQFF. CDR3 in DNA: TGTGCCAGCAGCCCAGAGGCTAGTCGGTACAATGAGCAGTTCTTC. The V and J genes are TRBV7-6 and TRBJ2-1; D uncertain. Germline CDR1 is SGHVS and CDR2 is FNYEAQ. The CDR3 consists of 15 residues. V was shortened by 5 bases and J by 4 bases, with 15 bases between the two germline ends.

V and J are TRBV28 and TRBJ2-7; possibly TRBD2 for D (5 bases). The CDR3 has 15 residues. The V end was cut by 1 base, the J end by 1 base, with 11 bases between. Per germline, CDR1 MDHEN and CDR2 SYDVKM. Here the CDR3 DNA reads TGTGCCAGCAGTTTATTTCGGGGTGAGTCCTACGAGCAGTACTTC. Its protein product is CASSLFRGESYEQYF.

V and J are TRBV18 and TRBJ2-7, with 8 bases lining up with TRBD2. V shed 8 bases and J 1 base; nucleotides not matched to a gene: 7. The CDR3 extends over 14 amino acids. CDR1 and CDR2 (germline): KGHSH, LQKENI. CDR3 bases: TGTGCCAGCCAAGCGGGAGACAATTCCTACGAGCAGTACTTC. This codes for CASQAGDNSYEQYF.

V gene TRBV5-4 combines with J gene TRBJ2-5, with D possibly matching TRBD1 (6 bases). The CDR3 runs 17 residues. From germline, CDR1 is SGHNT and CDR2 YYREEE (reference sequence). Trimming removed 3 bases at V and 5 bases at J, with 23 bases between. The CDR3 is CASSSKSNRVTGETQYF. CDR3 DNA: TGTGCCAGCAGCTCGAAGTCAAACAGGGTTACAGGGGAGACCCAGTACTTC.

This sequence joins TRBV10-3 and TRBJ2-5, with 8 bases identical to TRBD1. The CDR3 length is 16 residues. Germline CDR1 reads ENHRY; CDR2 reads SYGVKD. V trimming: 0 bases; J trimming: 4 bases; junction bases outside the gene matches: 7. As DNA, the CDR3 is TGTGCCATCAGTGAGTCGGCAGGGGGCGCGGTAGAGACCCAGTACTTC. Residues: CAISESAGGAVETQYF.

V is TRBV6-5 and J is TRBJ1-1; no reliable D call. The ends were cut back, 7 bases at V and 6 bases at J, with 15 bases in the middle. The CDR3 is 13 residues long. Germline CDR1 is MNHEY and CDR2 is SVGAGI. For the CDR3, the DNA is TGTGCCAGCATCACGACGGGTCTGGCTGAAGCTTTCTTT. Translated: CASITTGLAEAFF.

V and J are TRBV12-5 and TRBJ1-1; no clear D. The CDR3 contains 13 residues. CDR1 is LGHNT and CDR2 is FRNRAP in the germline V gene. V was trimmed by 2 bases and J by 12 bases, leaving 16 bases between them. CDR3 DNA: TGTGCTAGTGGTTTGCCACCCAGTCCTAGAACTTTCTTT. This gives the protein CASGLPPSPRTFF.

The rearrangement joins TRBV5-1 to TRBJ2-3, with TRBD2 matching 11 bases. Trimming took 1 base from V and 4 from J; bases not matched to a gene: 2. The germline gives CDR1 SGHRS, CDR2 YFSETQ. The CDR3 runs to 15 residues. The CDR3: CASSLTSGGADTQYF. The CDR3, as DNA: TGCGCCAGCAGCTTGACTAGCGGGGGAGCAGATACGCAGTATTTT.

Concerning this clone itself: At the DNA level, this CDR3 is encoded by other sequences in the same sample as well. The chain couples TRBV7-6 to TRBJ1-1, with 9 bases matching TRBD1. This CDR3 spans 16 amino acids. Germline lookup yields CDR1 SGHVS and CDR2 FNYEAQ. Trimming took 1 base from V and 0 from J; bases not matched to a gene: 3. The CDR3 reads CASSLVTGGLNTEAFF. The CDR3 coding sequence is TGTGCCAGCAGCTTAGTGACAGGGGGACTGAACACTGAAGCTTTCTTT.